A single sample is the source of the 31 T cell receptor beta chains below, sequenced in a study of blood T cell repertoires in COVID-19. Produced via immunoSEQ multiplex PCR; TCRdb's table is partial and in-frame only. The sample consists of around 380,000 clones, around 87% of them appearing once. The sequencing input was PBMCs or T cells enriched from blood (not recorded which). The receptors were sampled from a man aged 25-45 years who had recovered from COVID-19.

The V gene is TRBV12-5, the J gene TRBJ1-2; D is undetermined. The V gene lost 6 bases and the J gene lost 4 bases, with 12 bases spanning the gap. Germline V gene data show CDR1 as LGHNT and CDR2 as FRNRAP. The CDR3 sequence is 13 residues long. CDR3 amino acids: CASGLGFFYGYTF. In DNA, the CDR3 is TGTGCTAGTGGACTCGGTTTTTTCTATGGCTACACCTTC.

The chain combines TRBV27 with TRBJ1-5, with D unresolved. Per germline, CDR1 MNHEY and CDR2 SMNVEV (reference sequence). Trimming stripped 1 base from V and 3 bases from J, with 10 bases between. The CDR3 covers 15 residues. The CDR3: CASSLFPGTNQPQHF. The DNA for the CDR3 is TGTGCCAGCAGTTTATTTCCGGGAACCAATCAGCCCCAGCATTTT.

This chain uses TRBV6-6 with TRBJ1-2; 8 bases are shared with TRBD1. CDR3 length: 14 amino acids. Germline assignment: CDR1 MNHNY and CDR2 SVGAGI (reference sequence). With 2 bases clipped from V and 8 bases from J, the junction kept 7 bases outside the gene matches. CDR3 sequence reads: CASSYADREGGYTF. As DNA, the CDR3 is TGTGCCAGCAGTTACGCGGACAGGGAGGGCGGCTACACCTTC.

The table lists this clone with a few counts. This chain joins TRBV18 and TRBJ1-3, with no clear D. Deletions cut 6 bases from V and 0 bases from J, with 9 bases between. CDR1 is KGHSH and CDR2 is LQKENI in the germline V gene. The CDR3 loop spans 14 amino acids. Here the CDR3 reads CASSRESSGNTIYF. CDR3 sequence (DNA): TGTGCCAGCTCGAGGGAGAGCTCTGGAAACACCATATATTTT.

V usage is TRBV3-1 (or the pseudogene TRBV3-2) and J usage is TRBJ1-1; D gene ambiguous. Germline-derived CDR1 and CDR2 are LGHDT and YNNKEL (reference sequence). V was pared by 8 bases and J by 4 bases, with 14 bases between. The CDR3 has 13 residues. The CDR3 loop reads CASQANPATEAFF. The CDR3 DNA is TGTGCCAGCCAAGCGAACCCGGCCACTGAAGCTTTCTTT.

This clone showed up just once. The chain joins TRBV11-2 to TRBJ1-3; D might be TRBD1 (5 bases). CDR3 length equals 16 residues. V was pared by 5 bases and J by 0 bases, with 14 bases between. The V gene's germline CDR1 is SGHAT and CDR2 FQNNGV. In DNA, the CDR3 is TGTGCCAGCAGCCTAAGGGCGGGGGTCTCTGGAAACACCATATATTTT. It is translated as CASSLRAGVSGNTIYF.

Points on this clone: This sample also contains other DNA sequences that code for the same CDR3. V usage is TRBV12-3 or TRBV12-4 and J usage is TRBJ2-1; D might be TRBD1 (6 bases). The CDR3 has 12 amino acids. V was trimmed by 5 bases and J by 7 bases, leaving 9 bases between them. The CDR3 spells CASSTRGNEQFF. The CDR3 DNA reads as TGTGCCAGCAGTACCAGGGGTAATGAGCAGTTCTTC.

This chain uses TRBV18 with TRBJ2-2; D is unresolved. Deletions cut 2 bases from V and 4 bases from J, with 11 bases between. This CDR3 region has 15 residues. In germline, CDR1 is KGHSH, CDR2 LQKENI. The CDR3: CASSPFQEPTGELFF. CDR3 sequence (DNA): TGTGCCAGCTCACCATTTCAGGAACCCACCGGGGAGCTGTTTTTT.

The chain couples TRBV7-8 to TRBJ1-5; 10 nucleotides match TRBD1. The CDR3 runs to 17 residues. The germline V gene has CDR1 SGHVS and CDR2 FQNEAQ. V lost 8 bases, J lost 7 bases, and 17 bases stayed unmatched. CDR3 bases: TGTGCCAGCCGACGGACAGGGGGTACGACAATGGGACAGCCCCAGCATTTT. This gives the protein CASRRTGGTTMGQPQHF.

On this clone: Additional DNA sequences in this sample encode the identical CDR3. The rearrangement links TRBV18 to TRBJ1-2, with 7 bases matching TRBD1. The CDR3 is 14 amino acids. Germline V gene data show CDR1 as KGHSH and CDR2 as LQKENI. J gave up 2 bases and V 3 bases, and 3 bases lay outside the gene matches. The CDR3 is CASSPGQSNYGYTF. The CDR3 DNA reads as TGTGCCAGCTCACCGGGACAGTCCAACTATGGCTACACCTTC.

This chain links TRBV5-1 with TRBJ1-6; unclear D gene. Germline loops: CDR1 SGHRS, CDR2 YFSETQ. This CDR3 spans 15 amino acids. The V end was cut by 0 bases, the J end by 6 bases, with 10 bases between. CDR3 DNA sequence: TGCGCCAGCAGCTTGGGAATGGGCTTTAATTCACCCCTCCACTTT. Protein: CASSLGMGFNSPLHF.

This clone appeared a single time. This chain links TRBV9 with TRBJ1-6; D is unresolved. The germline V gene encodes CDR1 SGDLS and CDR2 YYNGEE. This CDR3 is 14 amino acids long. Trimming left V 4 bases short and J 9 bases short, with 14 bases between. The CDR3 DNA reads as TGTGCCAGCAGCCCCCTGGAGTGGGTTTCACCCCTCCACTTT. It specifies CASSPLEWVSPLHF.

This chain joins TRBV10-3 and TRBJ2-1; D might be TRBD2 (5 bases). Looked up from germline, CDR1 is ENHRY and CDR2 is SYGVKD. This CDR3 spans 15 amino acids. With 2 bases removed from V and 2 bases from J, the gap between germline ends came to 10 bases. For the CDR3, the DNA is TGTGCCATCAGTGAGGGGGAGATGACCTACAATGAGCAGTTCTTC. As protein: CAISEGEMTYNEQFF.

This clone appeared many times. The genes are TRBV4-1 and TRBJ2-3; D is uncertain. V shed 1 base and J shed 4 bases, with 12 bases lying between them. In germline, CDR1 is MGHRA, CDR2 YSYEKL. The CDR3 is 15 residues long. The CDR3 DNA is TGCGCCAGCAGCCAAGTAAACAGTTTTTCAGATACGCAGTATTTT. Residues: CASSQVNSFSDTQYF.

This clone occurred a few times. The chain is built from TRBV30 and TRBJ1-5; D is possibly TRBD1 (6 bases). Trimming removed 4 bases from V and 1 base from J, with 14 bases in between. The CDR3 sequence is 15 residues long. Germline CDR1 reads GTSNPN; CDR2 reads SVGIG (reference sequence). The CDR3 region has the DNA TGTGCCTGGAAGGTGGAGGGGGGGAGCAATCAGCCCCAGCATTTT. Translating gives CAWKVEGGSNQPQHF.

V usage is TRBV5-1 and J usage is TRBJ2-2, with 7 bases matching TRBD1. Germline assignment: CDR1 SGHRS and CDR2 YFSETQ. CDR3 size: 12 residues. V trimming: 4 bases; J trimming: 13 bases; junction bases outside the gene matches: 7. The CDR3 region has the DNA TGCGCCAGCAGCCCGGGACAGTTAGGGCTGTTTTTT. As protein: CASSPGQLGLFF. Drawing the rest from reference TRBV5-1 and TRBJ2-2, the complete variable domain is KAGVTQTPRYLIKTRGQQVTLSCSPISGHRSVSWYQQTPGQGLQFLFEYFSETQRNKGNFPGRFSGRQFSNSRSEMNVSTLELGDSALYLCASSPGQLGLFFGEGSRLTVL.

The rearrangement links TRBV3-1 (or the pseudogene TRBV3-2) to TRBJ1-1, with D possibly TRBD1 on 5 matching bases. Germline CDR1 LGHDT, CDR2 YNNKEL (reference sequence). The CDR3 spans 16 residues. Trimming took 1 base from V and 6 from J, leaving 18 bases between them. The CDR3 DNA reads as TGTGCCAGCAGCCAAGGAGCCAGGCAGGGAGGCTCTGAAGCTTTCTTT. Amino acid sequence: CASSQGARQGGSEAFF.

Here the CDR3 reads CASSLYRPGAEAFF. The CDR3 DNA reads as TGTGCCAGCAGCTTATACAGGCCCGGAGCTGAAGCTTTCTTT. V usage is TRBV7-2 and J usage is TRBJ1-1; possible D gene TRBD1, 5 bases. Germline CDR1 and CDR2: SGHTA and FQGNSA. The germline V and J ends were trimmed by 2 bases and 6 bases, with 13 bases remaining between them. The CDR3 loop spans 14 amino acids.

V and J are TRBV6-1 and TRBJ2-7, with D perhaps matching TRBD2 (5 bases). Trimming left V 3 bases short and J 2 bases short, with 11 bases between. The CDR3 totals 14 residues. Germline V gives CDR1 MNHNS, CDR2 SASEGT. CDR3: CASSDGLPAYEQYF. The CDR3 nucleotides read TGTGCCAGCAGTGATGGACTTCCAGCCTACGAGCAGTACTTC.

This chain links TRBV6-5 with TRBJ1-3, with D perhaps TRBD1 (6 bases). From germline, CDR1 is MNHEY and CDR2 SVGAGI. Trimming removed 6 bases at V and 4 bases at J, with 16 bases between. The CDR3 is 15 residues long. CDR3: CASSGQPQAGNTIYF. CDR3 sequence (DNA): TGTGCCAGCAGCGGACAGCCCCAAGCGGGAAACACCATATATTTT.

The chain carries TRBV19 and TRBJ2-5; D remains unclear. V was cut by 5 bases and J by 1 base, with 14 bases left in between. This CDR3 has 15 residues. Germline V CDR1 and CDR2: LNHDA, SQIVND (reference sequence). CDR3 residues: CASSPNSLPQETQYF. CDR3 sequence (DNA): TGTGCCAGTAGTCCCAACTCCCTCCCCCAAGAGACCCAGTACTTC.

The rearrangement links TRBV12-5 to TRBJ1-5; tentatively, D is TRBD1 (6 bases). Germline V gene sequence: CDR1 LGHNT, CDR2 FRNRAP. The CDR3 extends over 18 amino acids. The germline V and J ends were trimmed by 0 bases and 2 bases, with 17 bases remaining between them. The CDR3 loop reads CASGLVYWGGSGNQPQHF. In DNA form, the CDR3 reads TGTGCTAGTGGTTTGGTATATTGGGGGGGCTCGGGCAATCAGCCCCAGCATTTT.

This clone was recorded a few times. The CDR3: CASSVTGGAGVNEQFF. As DNA, the CDR3 is TGTGCCAGCAGCGTTACCGGGGGGGCCGGTGTTAATGAGCAGTTCTTC. The chain couples TRBV9 to TRBJ2-1; 8 bases line up with TRBD2. Germline-derived CDR1 and CDR2 are SGDLS and YYNGEE. This CDR3 region has 16 residues. Germline trimming cut 2 bases from V and 7 bases from J; bases unmatched to any gene: 11.

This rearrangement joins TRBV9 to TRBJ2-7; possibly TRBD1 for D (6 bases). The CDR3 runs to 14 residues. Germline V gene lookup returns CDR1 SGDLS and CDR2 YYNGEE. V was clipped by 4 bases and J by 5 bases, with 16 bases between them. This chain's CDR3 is CASSPRTGIDEQYF. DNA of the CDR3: TGTGCCAGCAGCCCCCGAACAGGGATCGACGAGCAGTACTTC. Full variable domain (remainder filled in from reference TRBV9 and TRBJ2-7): DSGVTQTPKHLITATGQRVTLRCSPRSGDLSVYWYQQSLDQGLQFLIQYYNGEERAKGNILERFSAQQFPDLHSELNLSSLELGDSALYFCASSPRTGIDEQYFGPGTRLTVT.

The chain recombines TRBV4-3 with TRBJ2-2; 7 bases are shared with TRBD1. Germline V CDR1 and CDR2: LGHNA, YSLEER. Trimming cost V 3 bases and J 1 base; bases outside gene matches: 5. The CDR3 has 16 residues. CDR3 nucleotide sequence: TGCGCCAGCAGCCAGGACAGGACTGTGAACACCGGGGAGCTGTTTTTT. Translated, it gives CASSQDRTVNTGELFF.

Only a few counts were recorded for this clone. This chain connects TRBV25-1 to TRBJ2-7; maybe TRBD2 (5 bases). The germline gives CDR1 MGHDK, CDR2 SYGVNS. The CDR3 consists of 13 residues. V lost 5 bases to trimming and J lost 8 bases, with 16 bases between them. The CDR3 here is CASSSPGRLQQYF. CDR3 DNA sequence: TGTGCCAGCAGTAGCCCGGGGAGACTCCAGCAGTACTTC.

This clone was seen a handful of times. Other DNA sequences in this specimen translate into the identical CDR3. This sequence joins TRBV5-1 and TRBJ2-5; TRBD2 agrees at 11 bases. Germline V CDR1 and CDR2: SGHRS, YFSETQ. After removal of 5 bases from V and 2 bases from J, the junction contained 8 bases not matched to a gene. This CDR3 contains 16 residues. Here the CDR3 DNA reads TGCGCCAGCAGTCTTGGCCTAGCGGGGGGACAAGAGACCCAGTACTTC. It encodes CASSLGLAGGQETQYF.

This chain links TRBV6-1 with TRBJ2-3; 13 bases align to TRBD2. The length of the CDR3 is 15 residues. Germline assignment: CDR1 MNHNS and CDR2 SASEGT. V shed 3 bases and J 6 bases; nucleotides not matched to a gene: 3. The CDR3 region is CASSDTSGGVDTQYF. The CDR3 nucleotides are TGTGCCAGCAGTGATACTAGCGGGGGGGTGGATACGCAGTATTTT.

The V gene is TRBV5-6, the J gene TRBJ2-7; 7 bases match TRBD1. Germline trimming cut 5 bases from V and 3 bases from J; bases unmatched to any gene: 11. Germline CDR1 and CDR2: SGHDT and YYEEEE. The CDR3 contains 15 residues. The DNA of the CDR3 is TGTGCCAGCAGTCAACTGGACAGGCAGTACTACGAGCAGTACTTC. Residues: CASSQLDRQYYEQYF.

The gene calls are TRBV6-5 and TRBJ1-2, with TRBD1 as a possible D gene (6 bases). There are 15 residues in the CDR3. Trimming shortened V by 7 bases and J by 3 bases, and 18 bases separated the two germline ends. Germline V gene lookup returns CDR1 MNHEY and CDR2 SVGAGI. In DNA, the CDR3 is TGTGCCAGCACCAACCCGGTGGGGGCTGACTATGGCTACACCTTC. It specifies CASTNPVGADYGYTF.

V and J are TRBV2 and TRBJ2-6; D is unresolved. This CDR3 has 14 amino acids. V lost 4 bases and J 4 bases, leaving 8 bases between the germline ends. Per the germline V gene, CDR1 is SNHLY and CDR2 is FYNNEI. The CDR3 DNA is TGTGCCAGCAGTGGAGAGCCCGGGGCCAACGTCCTGACTTTC. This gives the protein CASSGEPGANVLTF.